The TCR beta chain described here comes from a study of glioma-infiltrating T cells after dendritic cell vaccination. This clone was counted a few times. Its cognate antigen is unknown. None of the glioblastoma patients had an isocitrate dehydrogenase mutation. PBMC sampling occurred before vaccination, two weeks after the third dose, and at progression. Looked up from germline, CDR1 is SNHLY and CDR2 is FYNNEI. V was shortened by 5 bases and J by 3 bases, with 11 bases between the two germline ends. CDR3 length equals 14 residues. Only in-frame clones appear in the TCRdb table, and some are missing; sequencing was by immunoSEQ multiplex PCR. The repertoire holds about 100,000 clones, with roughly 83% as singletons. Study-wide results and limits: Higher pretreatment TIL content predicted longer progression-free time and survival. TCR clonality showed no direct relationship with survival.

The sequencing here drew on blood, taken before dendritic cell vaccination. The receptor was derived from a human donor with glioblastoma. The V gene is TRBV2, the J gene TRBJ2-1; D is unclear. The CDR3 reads CASSPLTGYNEQFF. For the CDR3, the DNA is TGTGCCAGCAGTCCTTTGACTGGCTACAATGAGCAGTTCTTC. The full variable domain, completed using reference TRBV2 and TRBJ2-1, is EPEVTQTPSHQVTQMGQEVILRCVPISNHLYFYWYRQILGQKVEFLVSFYNNEISEKSEIFDDQFSVERPDGSNFTLKIRSTKLEDSAMYFCASSPLTGYNEQFFGPGTRLTVL.